Below, 32 T cell receptor beta chains from the same sample are listed, as sequenced in a study of breast tumors, draining lymph nodes, adjacent tissues. TCRdb itself ran the multiplex PCR reads through MiXCR, one entry per CDR3 protein. Among approximately 130,000 distinct CDR3 sequences listed, about 20% were seen once. The lymph nodes were axillary draining lymph nodes from breast cancer patients. Sequences were obtained from axillary lymph node tissue. The receptors here all came from a female donor with breast cancer. Some clones in this sample may be carry-over from other donors' samples.

This clonotype was seen repeatedly, ten times or more. The rearrangement uses TRBV12-3 or TRBV12-4 and TRBJ1-3; D not resolved. The V end lost 3 bases, the J end lost 4 bases, and 22 bases lay between the germline ends. The CDR3 totals 18 residues. CDR3 loop: CASSFRFSLTEVGNTIYF. In DNA, the CDR3 is TGTGCCAGCAGTTTTAGGTTTAGCCTCACGGAAGTAGGAAACACCATATATTTT.

As for this clonotype: A much larger clonotype is one base distant, so this may be a read error. V gene TRBV7-3 combines with J gene TRBJ2-2; D remains ambiguous. This CDR3 region has 13 residues. V was clipped by 6 bases and J by 5 bases, with 10 bases between them. Per germline, CDR1 SGHTA and CDR2 FQGTGA. The CDR3 nucleotides are TGTGCCAGCAGTCCCTGCAGGACCGGGGAGCTGTTTTTT. Encoded protein: CASSPCRTGELFF.

This clonotype was recorded many times. This chain connects TRBV12-3 or TRBV12-4 to TRBJ2-1; 14 nucleotides align to TRBD2. The CDR3 is 14 residues long. The trim removed 6 bases at V and 9 bases at J, leaving 4 bases unmatched. Here the CDR3 DNA reads TGTGCCAGCAGAGGACTAGCGGGAGGAGGTGAGCAGTTCTTC. Encoded protein: CASRGLAGGGEQFF.

The table lists this clonotype with many counts. This chain joins TRBV7-3 and TRBJ2-3, with TRBD2 matching 11 bases. Germline CDR1 reads SGHTA; CDR2 reads FQGTGA. V shed 4 bases, J shed 4 bases, and the junction held 7 bases outside the gene matches. The CDR3 spans 16 residues. The CDR3 DNA reads TGTGCCAGCAGCTCGGTAGCGGGAGGGAGGTCAGATACGCAGTATTTT. Translation: CASSSVAGGRSDTQYF.

This clonotype has more than one count but fewer than ten. This chain uses TRBV28 with TRBJ1-2; D is unresolved. With 1 base removed from V and 1 base from J, the gap between germline ends came to 7 bases. Per the germline V gene, CDR1 is MDHEN and CDR2 is SYDVKM. The CDR3 spans 14 residues. The CDR3 DNA follows: TGTGCCAGCAGTTTATCCCGATTTAACTATGGCTACACCTTC. Translating it yields CASSLSRFNYGYTF.

This clonotype was recorded many times. The chain recombines TRBV30 with TRBJ2-1; 9 bases agree with TRBD2. This CDR3 comprises 11 residues. V was pared by 5 bases and J by 10 bases, with 3 bases of the junction left unmatched. Germline V CDR1 and CDR2: GTSNPN, SVGIG (reference sequence). This CDR3 is CAWGTSPEQFF. CDR3 bases: TGTGCCTGGGGGACTAGCCCGGAGCAGTTCTTC.

This clonotype has ten or more counts. The chain has TRBV7-3 and TRBJ2-5; a possible D gene is TRBD1 (5 bases). Trimming left V 6 bases short and J 9 bases short, with 17 bases between. Germline V gene data show CDR1 as SGHTA and CDR2 as FQGTGA. This CDR3 region has 13 residues. CDR3: CASSFTVAGPQYF. CDR3 nucleotide sequence: TGTGCCAGCAGTTTCACAGTGGCAGGGCCCCAGTACTTC.

A word on this clonotype: It may be a read error: a sequence one base away is much more abundant. The chain uses TRBV12-3 or TRBV12-4 and TRBJ2-1; tentatively, D is TRBD2 (6 bases). Trimming took off 6 bases at V and 8 bases at J, with 23 bases between the two ends. There are 16 residues in the CDR3. The CDR3 DNA follows: TGTGCCAGCAGAGCTCTAGCGAGAGGTAGTATCGATGAGCAGTTCTTC. Residues: CASRALARGSIDEQFF.

This clonotype showed up just once. The rearrangement links TRBV7-9 to TRBJ2-2; 12 bases fit TRBD2. Unmatched junction bases numbered 15, after V lost 2 bases and J lost 2 bases. Germline loops: CDR1 SEHNR, CDR2 FQNEAQ (reference sequence). The CDR3 is 21 amino acids. The CDR3 sequence is CASSLTISGLAGGLNTGELFF. Here the CDR3 DNA reads TGTGCCAGCAGCTTAACTATTAGTGGCCTAGCGGGAGGGTTAAACACCGGGGAGCTGTTTTTT.

Worth noting for this clonotype: A much more abundant neighbour one base away suggests this may be a read error. J is TRBJ2-7 and V is TRBV5-1, with no clear D. The CDR3 totals 15 residues. V lost 2 bases and J lost 2, with 14 bases in between. In germline, CDR1 is SGHRS, CDR2 YFSETQ. The CDR3 bases are TGCGCCAGCAGCTTTGTACCTGGCGGTCCCTACGAGCAGTACTTC. Residues: CASSFVPGGPYEQYF.

This sequence joins TRBV10-2 and TRBJ2-5; D not resolved. The CDR3 is made up of 15 amino acids. The V end lost 4 bases, the J end lost 5 bases, and 17 bases lay between the germline ends. CDR1 is WSHSY, CDR2 SAAADI, per germline. The CDR3: CASSGLGADGETQYF. In nucleotides, the CDR3 is TGCGCCAGCAGTGGTCTGGGCGCCGACGGGGAGACCCAGTACTTC.

This clonotype has at least ten counts. The rearrangement links TRBV19 to TRBJ2-1, with D unresolved. Germline CDR1 LNHDA, CDR2 SQIVND (reference sequence). V was clipped by 7 bases and J by 5 bases, with 12 bases between them. The CDR3 extends over 13 amino acids. CDR3 residues: CASNPSVNNEQFF. Written as DNA, the CDR3 is TGTGCCAGTAATCCCAGCGTGAACAATGAGCAGTTCTTC.

A word on this clonotype: One base away lies a much larger clone, so this may be a sequencing read error. V usage is TRBV20-1 and J usage is TRBJ2-3, with D maybe TRBD2 (6 bases). V was shortened by 3 bases and J by 2 bases, with 18 bases between the two germline ends. The CDR3 totals 16 residues. Germline CDR1 and CDR2: DFQATT and SNEGSKA (reference sequence). CDR3: CSASFPQRALTDTQYF. In DNA, the CDR3 is TGCAGTGCTAGCTTTCCCCAGCGGGCCCTCACAGATACGCAGTATTTT.

In regard to this clonotype: A single base separates this from a much larger clone, so it may be a read error. The chain recombines TRBV19 with TRBJ2-1; possibly TRBD1 for D (6 bases). The CDR3 has 16 residues. The V gene's germline CDR1 is LNHDA and CDR2 SQIVND (reference sequence). The V end was cut by 3 bases, the J end by 3 bases, with 15 bases between. The CDR3 region has the DNA TGTGCCAGTAGTATGTCCAGGGGCCGGGACTACAATGAGCAGTTCTTC. It yields the protein CASSMSRGRDYNEQFF.

As to this clonotype: A much larger clone lies a single base off, so this may be a read error. This chain uses TRBV7-9 with TRBJ2-7; the match to TRBD1 covers 7 bases. V lost 1 base, J lost 4 bases, and 7 bases stayed unmatched. This CDR3 region has 15 residues. Germline V gene data show CDR1 as SEHNR and CDR2 as FQNEAQ (reference sequence). The CDR3 bases are TGTGCCAGCAGCTTAGGAGGGGGCATGCCTTACGAGCAGTACTTC. Protein: CASSLGGGMPYEQYF.

Turning to this clonotype: A much larger clone sits a single nucleotide away, making a read error possible. The chain recombines TRBV28 with TRBJ1-2; no clear D gene. The CDR3 has 15 residues. V lost 3 bases to trimming and J lost 4 bases, with 15 bases between them. Germline lookup yields CDR1 MDHEN and CDR2 SYDVKM. The CDR3 protein is CASSFLAPNRYGYTF. As DNA, the CDR3 is TGTGCCAGCAGTTTTCTCGCCCCTAACCGCTATGGCTACACCTTC.

Regarding this clonotype: A much bigger clone sits one base away, suggesting this may be a read error. The V call is TRBV6-2 or TRBV6-3, the J call TRBJ2-1; D gene unclear. Per germline, CDR1 MNHEY and CDR2 SVGEGT. The germline V and J ends were trimmed by 2 bases and 2 bases, with 10 bases remaining between them. The CDR3 sequence is 15 residues long. CDR3 protein: CASSYVGSPYNEQFF. The CDR3 DNA follows: TGTGCCAGCAGTTACGTGGGATCCCCCTACAATGAGCAGTTCTTC.

This clonotype was seen at least ten times. The J gene is TRBJ2-2, the V gene TRBV5-1; D is ambiguous. CDR1 is SGHRS, CDR2 YFSETQ, per germline. The CDR3 length is 15 residues. Trimming removed 4 bases from V and 5 bases from J, with 15 bases in between. CDR3 amino acids: CASSPRNERTGELFF. The CDR3 region has the DNA TGCGCCAGCAGCCCCCGCAATGAGCGTACCGGGGAGCTGTTTTTT.

This clonotype was picked up one time. With a much larger clone just one base away, this may be a read error. The chain carries TRBV11-2 and TRBJ1-2; no reliable D call. The V end lost 7 bases, the J end lost 4 bases, and 16 bases lay between the germline ends. This CDR3 region has 14 residues. Germline V gene lookup returns CDR1 SGHAT and CDR2 FQNNGV. CDR3 nucleotides: TGTGCCAGCACCTCAGTGGGGAGAGGCTATGGCTACACCTTC. Its protein is CASTSVGRGYGYTF.

This clonotype was counted at least ten times. The V call is TRBV5-1, the J call TRBJ2-5; 7 bases line up with TRBD2. The V and J ends lost 3 bases and 4 bases, in that order; junction bases with no gene match: 6. The germline V gene has CDR1 SGHRS and CDR2 YFSETQ. The CDR3 extends over 14 amino acids. CDR3 DNA: TGCGCCAGCAGCTCCCCTGGGGGGGGAGAGACCCAGTACTTC. As protein: CASSSPGGGETQYF.

Concerning this clonotype: Since no conserved phenylalanine or tryptophan closes the CDR3, a read error is the likely cause. The chain employs TRBV6-1 and TRBJ2-1, with D uncertain. V was cut by 0 bases and J by 7 bases, with 7 bases left in between. The CDR3 sequence is 13 residues long. The germline V gene encodes CDR1 MNHNS and CDR2 SASEGT. This CDR3 is CASSEALGNEQFS. CDR3 nucleotides: TGTGCCAGCAGTGAAGCGCTTGGGAATGAGCAGTTCTCC.

On this clonotype: A read error may be the cause here, since a much bigger clone is one base away. The final CDR3 position lacks the conserved phenylalanine or tryptophan, pointing to a likely read error. The chain is built from TRBV7-3 and TRBJ2-7, with unresolved D. Germline CDR1 SGHTA, CDR2 FQGTGA. The CDR3 has 16 amino acids. Trimming stripped 5 bases from V and 2 bases from J, with 19 bases between. CDR3 sequence reads: CASSPSGSTEPYEQYL. The DNA for the CDR3 is TGTGCCAGCAGCCCCTCCGGGTCAACGGAGCCCTACGAGCAGTACCTC.

This clonotype was counted many times. The V call is TRBV20-1, the J call TRBJ2-7; 8 nucleotides align to TRBD2. The germline gives CDR1 DFQATT, CDR2 SNEGSKA (reference sequence). The CDR3 runs 17 residues. The ends lost 4 bases at V and 4 bases at J; junction bases unmatched: 18. The CDR3 spells CSAISTGLEVGGYEQYF. CDR3 DNA sequence: TGCAGTGCTATCAGCACGGGACTAGAGGTTGGGGGATACGAGCAGTACTTC.

This clonotype was seen repeatedly, ten times or more. The chain combines TRBV4-1 with TRBJ2-7; D perhaps matches TRBD1 (6 bases). Germline CDR1 and CDR2: MGHRA and YSYEKL. Trimming removed 0 bases at V and 1 base at J, with 10 bases between. CDR3 length: 15 residues. Written as DNA, the CDR3 is TGCGCCAGCAGCCAAGACAGGGGTTCATCCTACGAGCAGTACTTC. Amino acids: CASSQDRGSSYEQYF.

Many counts were recorded for this clonotype. The CDR3 DNA reads TGTGCCAGCAGTTTTAACCCAGGACGCTCTGGAAACACCATATATTTT. Its translation: CASSFNPGRSGNTIYF. The rearrangement links TRBV12-3 or TRBV12-4 to TRBJ1-3; D gene uncertain. Trimming stripped 3 bases from V and 0 bases from J, with 12 bases between. This CDR3 region has 16 residues.

This clonotype occurred many times. This chain joins TRBV2 and TRBJ2-7; TRBD1 aligns across 7 bases. V shed 6 bases, J shed 0 bases, and the junction held 11 bases outside the gene matches. The CDR3 is 16 amino acids. The germline CDR1 and CDR2 sequences are SNHLY and FYNNEI. CDR3 residues: CASRDITGVLSYEQYF. The DNA of the CDR3 is TGTGCCAGCAGGGATATCACAGGGGTTCTCTCCTACGAGCAGTACTTC.

This clonotype has at least ten counts. The rearrangement links TRBV5-6 to TRBJ1-2; weak D call: TRBD1 (5 bases). Germline V gene data show CDR1 as SGHDT and CDR2 as YYEEEE. The V gene lost 4 bases and the J gene lost 2 bases, with 12 bases spanning the gap. This CDR3 has 14 residues. The CDR3 bases are TGTGCCAGCAGCCCTTTGGGGCCCAACTATGGCTACACCTTC. Its translation is CASSPLGPNYGYTF.

This clonotype came up a few times. The J gene is TRBJ2-1, the V gene TRBV28, with D possibly called TRBD1 or TRBD2 (5 bases each). The V gene lost 7 bases and the J gene lost 4 bases, with 11 bases spanning the gap. The length of the CDR3 is 13 residues. The germline V gene encodes CDR1 MDHEN and CDR2 SYDVKM. The CDR3: CASTPGRYNEQFF. The CDR3 DNA sequence: TGTGCCAGCACCCCGGGGCGGTACAATGAGCAGTTCTTC.

At least ten counts were recorded for this clonotype. CDR3 nucleotide sequence: TGTGCCAGCAGTTTCGGCCCCACTGGCAATCAGCCCCAGCATTTT. It translates to CASSFGPTGNQPQHF. The V call is TRBV27, the J call TRBJ1-5; unclear D gene. CDR3 length equals 15 residues. V lost 3 bases and J lost 2, with 11 bases in between. Germline V gene data show CDR1 as MNHEY and CDR2 as SMNVEV (reference sequence).

Of note for this clonotype: Being one base from a much bigger clone, this may be a read error. V and J are TRBV18 and TRBJ2-5; 11 bases map to TRBD2. The CDR3 extends over 16 amino acids. The ends lost 3 bases at V and 5 bases at J; junction bases unmatched: 8. Per germline, CDR1 KGHSH and CDR2 LQKENI. CDR3 DNA: TGTGCCAGCTCACCTTGGCTAGCGGGAGGAAGGGAGACCCAGTACTTC. This codes for CASSPWLAGGRETQYF.

There are many counts of this clonotype. This chain joins TRBV19 and TRBJ2-1, with D maybe TRBD2 (5 bases). Germline V lookup: CDR1 LNHDA, CDR2 SQIVND (reference sequence). Trimming left V 5 bases short and J 8 bases short, with 16 bases between. The CDR3 is 14 amino acids. The CDR3 protein is CASSVSASSHEQFF. The CDR3 nucleotides read TGTGCCAGTAGTGTTAGCGCCTCCTCCCATGAGCAGTTCTTC. The whole variable domain, remainder taken from reference TRBV19 and TRBJ2-1, is DGGITQSPKYLFRKEGQNVTLSCEQNLNHDAMYWYRQDPGQGLRLIYYSQIVNDFQKGDIAEGYSVSREKKESFPLTVTSAQKNPTAFYLCASSVSASSHEQFFGPGTRLTVL.

Concerning this clonotype itself: This may be a read error: a much more frequent sequence differs by one nucleotide. This chain connects TRBV7-6 to TRBJ1-4, with D maybe TRBD1 (5 bases). CDR3 length equals 15 residues. CDR1 and CDR2 from the germline V gene are SGHVS and FNYEAQ. The CDR3 sequence is CASSSGGTNNERLFF. CDR3 sequence (DNA): TGTGCCAGCAGCTCTGGCGGGACCAATAATGAAAGACTGTTTTTT.